What follows are 21 T cell receptor beta chains derived from one specimen sequenced in a study of CD8 T cells in ankylosing spondylitis. General study points: A TCR beta motif made of roughly eight highly homologous variants seemed typical of ankylosing spondylitis blood.

Each CDR3 protein is one row after TCRdb ran MiXCR on the 5' RACE reads. The sample lists 450,000 or so distinct CDR3 sequences; around 26% were seen once. Their antigens remain unidentified. Sequenced material: blood, either unsorted or a sorted T cell fraction (not recorded which). Receptors originate from a male donor with ankylosing spondylitis.

This clonotype was counted only a few times. This chain joins TRBV5-1 and TRBJ2-3, with 11 positions matching TRBD2. This CDR3 is 15 amino acids long. V shed 7 bases and J 5 bases; nucleotides not matched to a gene: 9. The germline V gene has CDR1 SGHRS and CDR2 YFSETQ. The CDR3 here is CASGPMGLAEDTQYF. As DNA, the CDR3 is TGCGCCAGCGGCCCGATGGGACTAGCGGAAGATACGCAGTATTTT.

This chain connects TRBV2 to TRBJ2-6, with D unresolved. Germline V gives CDR1 SNHLY, CDR2 FYNNEI. Between the trimmed V and J ends, which lost 10 bases and 0 bases, there was a span of 10 bases. The CDR3 has 14 residues. This CDR3 reads CATSTDSGANVLTF. CDR3 DNA sequence: TGTGCCACCAGCACCGACTCTGGGGCCAACGTCCTGACTTTC.

This clonotype was detected a few times. V and J are TRBV20-1 and TRBJ1-5; D possibly corresponds to TRBD1 (5 bases). This CDR3 has 13 residues. Germline CDR1 reads DFQATT; CDR2 reads SNEGSKA (reference sequence). Trimming removed 5 bases from V and 2 bases from J, with 10 bases in between. In DNA form, the CDR3 reads TGCAGTGCTGACCCGGGACGCAATCAGCCCCAGCATTTT. Its translation: CSADPGRNQPQHF.

This chain connects TRBV5-6 to TRBJ2-6; D gene uncertain. Trimming took 2 bases from V and 0 from J, leaving 3 bases between them. CDR1 SGHDT and CDR2 YYEEEE come from the germline V gene. The CDR3 is 14 residues long. DNA for the CDR3: TGTGCCAGCAGCTTCTCCTCTGGGGCCAACGTCCTGACTTTC. Its translation: CASSFSSGANVLTF.

The sample holds a few counts of this clonotype. The chain has TRBV10-2 and TRBJ2-7, with 7 bases that match TRBD2. This CDR3 is built from 14 residues. Trimming at V came to 6 bases and at J to 0 bases, leaving 5 bases not matched to a gene. The germline V gene has CDR1 WSHSY and CDR2 SAAADI. The CDR3 DNA sequence: TGCGCCAGCAGAACTGCGGGAGACTCCTACGAGCAGTACGTC. It codes for CASRTAGDSYEQYV.

This clonotype occurred many times. The chain joins TRBV4-2 to TRBJ2-7; D unclear. Trimming left V 0 bases short and J 6 bases short, with 12 bases between. Germline-derived CDR1 and CDR2 are LGHNA and YNFKEQ. The CDR3 has 14 amino acids. CDR3 in amino acids: CASSQDLAVGEQYF. DNA of the CDR3: TGTGCCAGCAGCCAAGATTTGGCAGTAGGCGAGCAGTACTTC.

The chain employs TRBV20-1 and TRBJ1-3; no clear D gene. The germline V gene has CDR1 DFQATT and CDR2 SNEGSKA (reference sequence). Deletions cut 0 bases from V and 2 bases from J, with 11 bases between. The CDR3 loop spans 15 amino acids. Here the CDR3 DNA reads TGCAGTGCTAGAGATTACCGCGGTGCTGGAAACACCATATATTTT. The encoded protein is CSARDYRGAGNTIYF.

A few counts support this clonotype. CDR3 loop: CASSADRVPEKLFF. The CDR3 DNA follows: TGTGCCAGCAGCGCGGACAGGGTCCCAGAAAAACTGTTTTTT. J is TRBJ1-4 and V is TRBV11-2; 8 positions match TRBD1. CDR3 length: 14 amino acids. J gave up 8 bases and V 5 bases, and 7 bases lay outside the gene matches. CDR1 is SGHAT and CDR2 is FQNNGV in the germline V gene. The full variable domain, in which reference TRBV11-2 and TRBJ1-4 provide the parts outside the CDR3, is EAGVAQSPRYKIIEKRQSVAFWCNPISGHATLYWYQQILGQGPKLLIQFQNNGVVDDSQLPKDRFSAERLKGVDSTLKIQPAKLEDSAVYLCASSADRVPEKLFFGSGTQLSVL.

The J gene is TRBJ2-6, the V gene TRBV2; D gene unclear. V was pared by 0 bases and J by 4 bases, with 4 bases between. Germline loops: CDR1 SNHLY, CDR2 FYNNEI. This CDR3 is 14 amino acids long. Written as DNA, the CDR3 is TGTGCCAGCAGTGAAGCCCCGGGGGCCAACGTCCTGACTTTC. This gives the protein CASSEAPGANVLTF. The full variable domain, in which reference TRBV2 and TRBJ2-6 provide the parts outside the CDR3, is EPEVTQTPSHQVTQMGQEVILRCVPISNHLYFYWYRQILGQKVEFLVSFYNNEISEKSEIFDDQFSVERPDGSNFTLKIRSTKLEDSAMYFCASSEAPGANVLTFGAGSRLTVL.

The chain joins TRBV18 to TRBJ1-1; D is undetermined. V lost 3 bases, J lost 1 base, and 12 bases lay in between. This CDR3 region has 15 residues. The germline V gene has CDR1 KGHSH and CDR2 LQKENI. In nucleotides, the CDR3 is TGTGCCAGCTCACCCCCTAGCAGGCAGAACACTGAAGCTTTCTTT. This sequence encodes CASSPPSRQNTEAFF.

This clonotype was recorded a few times. The chain couples TRBV5-1 to TRBJ2-1, with a tentative D call TRBD2 (5 bases). V was cut by 2 bases and J by 5 bases, with 11 bases left in between. The CDR3 consists of 14 residues. Germline lookup yields CDR1 SGHRS and CDR2 YFSETQ. The CDR3 region has the DNA TGCGCCAGCAGCTTAGGGAGTTTCAACAATGAGCAGTTCTTC. Residues: CASSLGSFNNEQFF.

V and J are TRBV11-2 and TRBJ2-1; D is ambiguous. Germline V gene lookup returns CDR1 SGHAT and CDR2 FQNNGV. This CDR3 spans 13 amino acids. Trimming pared 5 bases from V and 2 bases from J, leaving 7 bases between. CDR3 DNA sequence: TGTGCCAGCAGCGCCACAACCTACAATGAGCAGTTCTTC. Its protein is CASSATTYNEQFF.

The V and J genes are TRBV7-9 and TRBJ2-2; 11 nucleotides line up with TRBD1. Germline V gene sequence: CDR1 SEHNR, CDR2 FQNEAQ (reference sequence). The length of the CDR3 is 15 residues. J was trimmed by 5 bases and V by 5 bases; bases with no gene match: 4. CDR3 in amino acids: CASSKDRGQTGELFF. CDR3 coding DNA: TGTGCCAGCAGCAAGGACAGGGGGCAAACCGGGGAGCTGTTTTTT.

The sample holds many counts of this clonotype. This chain joins TRBV5-8 and TRBJ2-1, with 8 bases aligning to TRBD1. The CDR3 is 15 residues long. Looked up from germline, CDR1 is SGHTS and CDR2 is YDEGEE. The trim removed 4 bases at V and 6 bases at J, leaving 9 bases unmatched. Here the CDR3 DNA reads TGTGCCAGCAGCCTAACAGGGGGGTATTTCAATGAGCAGTTCTTC. Protein sequence: CASSLTGGYFNEQFF.

The chain carries TRBV6-1 and TRBJ2-4; perhaps TRBD1 as D (6 bases). Germline lookup yields CDR1 MNHNS and CDR2 SASEGT. V shed 3 bases and J shed 6 bases, with 12 bases lying between them. The CDR3 loop spans 14 amino acids. CDR3 region: CASSDETGPNIQYF. DNA of the CDR3: TGTGCCAGCAGTGACGAGACAGGCCCAAACATTCAGTACTTC.

This clonotype occurred many times. The chain recombines TRBV5-1 with TRBJ1-1; a weak D match, TRBD1 (5 bases). The CDR3 runs 14 residues. In germline, CDR1 is SGHRS, CDR2 YFSETQ. Trimming stripped 4 bases from V and 0 bases from J, with 10 bases between. Here the CDR3 DNA reads TGCGCCAGCAGCCCGGACACTCTGAACACTGAAGCTTTCTTT. Translation: CASSPDTLNTEAFF. Together with reference TRBV5-1 and TRBJ1-1, the CDR3 gives the full variable domain: KAGVTQTPRYLIKTRGQQVTLSCSPISGHRSVSWYQQTPGQGLQFLFEYFSETQRNKGNFPGRFSGRQFSNSRSEMNVSTLELGDSALYLCASSPDTLNTEAFFGQGTRLTVV.

This clonotype turned up a few times. The rearrangement links TRBV12-3 or TRBV12-4 to TRBJ2-3; TRBD1 matches at 7 bases. The CDR3 is made up of 14 amino acids. Losses at the gene ends were 7 bases for V and 1 base for J; bases not matched to a gene: 5. In DNA, the CDR3 is TGTGCCAGCACCCCGGGACAGCGCACAGATACGCAGTATTTT. It is translated as CASTPGQRTDTQYF.

The chain has TRBV20-1 and TRBJ1-6; D unclear. V lost 6 bases to trimming and J lost 9 bases, with 12 bases between them. The CDR3 length is 12 residues. Germline CDR1 DFQATT, CDR2 SNEGSKA (reference sequence). The CDR3 sequence is CSAFQVVSPLHF. CDR3 DNA sequence: TGCAGTGCCTTCCAGGTTGTTTCACCCCTCCACTTT.

The genes are TRBV3-1 and TRBJ2-1; the D is unclear. This CDR3 spans 12 amino acids. V was trimmed by 0 bases and J by 7 bases, leaving 4 bases between them. From germline, CDR1 is LGHDT and CDR2 YNNKEL (reference sequence). In DNA form, the CDR3 reads TGTGCCAGCAGCCAAGAGGGGAATGAGCAGTTCTTC. Translating gives CASSQEGNEQFF.

The V call is TRBV11-3, the J call TRBJ2-3, with TRBD2 identical over 9 bases. V lost 0 bases to trimming and J lost 5 bases; unmatched junction nucleotides: 3. The CDR3 totals 15 residues. Germline V gene sequence: CDR1 SGHNT, CDR2 YENEEA. The CDR3 DNA follows: TGTGCCAGCAGCTTAGAAGCGGGAGGTATAGATACGCAGTATTTT. It codes for CASSLEAGGIDTQYF.

This clonotype was recorded a few times. This sequence joins TRBV29-1 and TRBJ1-1; D is uncertain. The CDR3 sequence is 14 residues long. CDR1 and CDR2 from the germline V gene are SQVTM and ANQGSEA. The V end was cut by 5 bases, the J end by 0 bases, with 13 bases between. The CDR3 sequence is CSVSKGGMNTEAFF. Here the CDR3 DNA reads TGCAGCGTTTCCAAGGGTGGGATGAACACTGAAGCTTTCTTT.